What follows are 9 T cell receptor beta chains derived from one specimen sequenced in a study of Tregs in tolerant kidney transplant recipients. Repertoires were generated with immunoSEQ multiplex PCR, while TCRdb's copy carries only in-frame clones and drops some. The listing records roughly 50,000 clones. The sequencing used CD4+ T cells from blood, collected before the transplant. The receptor source for this set is a human donor who received a combined kidney and bone marrow transplant.

The DNA read from the CDR3 is TGTGCCAGCAGCCTAACAGGAACTGCAGCAAAGACC. Its protein product is CASSLTGTAAKT. The full-length CDR3 reads as CASSLTGTAAKTQYF. The chain combines TRBV14 with TRBJ2-5, with a weak D call TRBD1 (5 bases). The read comes to an end 3 residues before the CDR3 does, leaving the germline J gene to fill in the end. Germline CDR1 reads SGHDN; CDR2 reads FVKESK. This CDR3 has 15 amino acids. Trimming pared 4 bases from V and 6 bases from J, leaving 18 bases between.

By frequency, this clone registers medium-sized. This same CDR3 is encoded by further DNA sequences in the sample. Partial CDR3 DNA: TGTGCCAGCTCACGGACTAGCGGGAGCACAGATACG. It codes for CASSRTSGSTDT. The full CDR3 protein reads CASSRTSGSTDTQYF. The chain employs TRBV18 and TRBJ2-3, with 11 bases lining up with TRBD2. The sequenced fragment ends 3 residues before the CDR3 boundary, so the rest is inferred from the germline J gene. The germline gives CDR1 KGHSH, CDR2 LQKENI. CDR3 length equals 15 residues. The J segment lost 0 bases and the V segment lost 4 bases, leaving 0 bases of the junction unmatched.

A remark on this clone: The CDR3 is cut off 3 residues early in the read; its end comes from the germline J gene. This chain links TRBV5-1 with TRBJ2-2, with D unresolved. This CDR3 region has 13 residues. Germline CDR1 reads SGHRS; CDR2 reads YFSETQ. Trimming stripped 4 bases from V and 5 bases from J, with 9 bases between. The part of the CDR3 DNA that was read is TGCGCCAGCAGCACTACACAAACCGGGGAG. This codes for CASSTTQTGE. The full CDR3 reads CASSTTQTGELFF.

With regard to this clone: The read ends 3 residues early relative to the CDR3; the germline J gene fills the gap. This chain links TRBV6-1 with TRBJ2-1, with D possibly being TRBD2 (7 bases). The germline CDR1 and CDR2 sequences are MNHNS and SASEGT. Between the trimmed V and J ends, which lost 5 bases and 3 bases, there was a span of 20 bases. The CDR3 contains 17 residues. CDR3 region: CASSKVRGQSRYNEQFF. The CDR3 bases that were read are TGTGCCAGCAGTAAAGTGCGGGGGCAGAGCCGCTACAATGAG.

Comment on this clone: The CDR3 end lies 3 residues beyond the end of the read and is filled in from the germline J gene. This rearrangement joins TRBV20-1 to TRBJ2-3; TRBD2 aligns across 13 bases. Germline CDR1 DFQATT, CDR2 SNEGSKA (reference sequence). The CDR3 has 14 amino acids. CDR3 sequence reads: CSASLTSGRMAQYF. CDR3 bases read: TGCAGTGCTAGCTTGACTAGCGGGAGGATGGCG.

Worth noting for this clone: The missing CDR3 end, 3 residues past where the read stops, is filled in from the germline J gene. The genes are TRBV10-1 and TRBJ1-2, with 10 bases identical to TRBD1. Germline CDR1 WNHNN, CDR2 SYGVQD (reference sequence). V lost 6 bases, J lost 3 bases, and 7 bases stayed unmatched. The CDR3 covers 15 residues. The part of the CDR3 DNA that was read is TGCGCCAGCAGAAACGGACAGGGGGAAGACTATGGC. Its protein is CASRNGQGEDYG. The CDR3 in full is CASRNGQGEDYGYTF.

Concerning this clone itself: The read terminates 3 residues before the CDR3 end, so the remaining end is supplied by the germline J gene. V gene TRBV2 combines with J gene TRBJ2-1; 9 bases map to TRBD1. This CDR3 contains 18 residues. Germline CDR1 and CDR2: SNHLY and FYNNEI. The V and J ends lost 4 bases and 0 bases, in that order; junction bases with no gene match: 10. The CDR3 spells CASSGTTGTGSSYNEQFF. CDR3 DNA (partial): TGTGCCAGCAGTGGCACTACAGGGACAGGGAGCTCCTACAATGAG.

Of note for this clone: The read gets to within 3 residues of the CDR3 end, and the germline J gene fills in the rest. The chain is built from TRBV18 and TRBJ2-2, with a tentative D call TRBD1 (6 bases). CDR3 length equals 15 residues. V was trimmed by 5 bases and J by 3 bases, leaving 13 bases between them. CDR1 is KGHSH and CDR2 is LQKENI in the germline V gene. Here the CDR3 reads CASSRGILDTGELFF. The sequenced part of the CDR3 DNA is TGTGCCAGCTCAAGGGGGATTCTTGACACCGGGGAG.

Turning to this clone: The read ends 3 residues shy of where the CDR3 ends; the end is completed using the germline J gene. The chain joins TRBV11-2 to TRBJ2-5; D is uncertain. CDR1 is SGHAT and CDR2 is FQNNGV in the germline V gene. The CDR3 runs to 12 residues. The ends were cut back, 3 bases at V and 1 base at J, with 3 bases in the middle. The CDR3 sequence is CASSFSQETQYF. Incomplete CDR3 DNA: TGTGCCAGCAGCTTTAGCCAAGAGACC.